Reported below is one TCR beta chain. Authors' analysis steps: The assay estimated nucleated cells by amplifying reference gene primers. The protocol was immunoSEQ multiplex PCR, while the TCRdb copy is restricted to in-frame clones and leaves out a portion. V, J and clone size are those of that table, while D and trimming were read from the DNA. Of 150,000 to 200,000 clones listed, 80% were seen once; the top ten hold roughly 3.4%. Cohort placement rested on clinical history that participants reported themselves. These data are taken from a study of blood T cell repertoires in COVID-19. The overall study: Collection of acute and convalescent COVID-19 samples took place in the United States, Italy and Spain. T cells, B-cell-depleted T cells, or PBMCs supplied cDNA or gDNA.

V lost 6 bases and J lost 0; bases outside the gene matches: 6. Germline V gene lookup returns CDR1 SGHNT and CDR2 YENEEA. CDR3 length: 15 residues. The chain joins TRBV11-3 to TRBJ1-1; the match to TRBD1 covers 8 bases. This sequence was found in a woman aged 55-75 years who had recovered from COVID-19. Sequenced: PBMCs or T cells enriched from blood (not recorded which). This CDR3 reads CASSPGQGMNTEAFF. For the CDR3, the DNA is TGTGCCAGCAGTCCTGGACAGGGCATGAACACTGAAGCTTTCTTT. Supplemented by reference TRBV11-3 and TRBJ1-1, the full variable domain reads EAGVVQSPRYKIIEKKQPVAFWCNPISGHNTLYWYLQNLGQGPELLIRYENEEAVDDSQLPKDRFSAERLKGVDSTLKIQPAELGDSAVYLCASSPGQGMNTEAFFGQGTRLTVV.